This note documents a single T cell receptor (beta chain) sequence. Antigen: not known. The data are from a study of T cell responses to AZD1222 COVID-19 vaccine. TCRdb's copy holds only in-frame clones and misses some; the assay was immunoSEQ multiplex PCR. The repertoire consists of about 150,000 clones, with roughly 89% occurring once and the leading ten covering approximately 5%. Overall study results and limits: Seropositive AZD1222 recipients at baseline numbered only five or six.

V gave up 5 bases and J gave up 0 bases, with 8 bases separating them. Germline CDR1 MDHEN, CDR2 SYDVKM. CDR3 size: 14 residues. This chain uses TRBV28 with TRBJ1-5, with D hard to call. The receptor's source is an adult in good health. Sample: peripheral blood, taken on day 0 of AZD1222 vaccination. CDR3 sequence (DNA): TGTGCCAGCAGTCAAAAATATAGCAATCAGCCCCAGCATTTT. It translates to CASSQKYSNQPQHF. Variable domain in full (rest from reference TRBV28 and TRBJ1-5): DVKVTQSSRYLVKRTGEKVFLECVQDMDHENMFWYRQDPGLGLRLIYFSYDVKMKEKGDIPEGYSVSREKKERFSLILESASTNQTSMYLCASSQKYSNQPQHFGDGTRLSIL.